Listed below are T cell receptor beta chains from one sample, sequenced in a study of Ad26.COV2.S vaccination and SARS-CoV-2 variants. Assay: immunoSEQ multiplex PCR; the TCRdb copy retains only in-frame clones and omits some. The sample yields about 380,000 clones, about four fifths seen once. This specimen was peripheral blood, taken in a trial of Ad26.COV2.S vaccine versus placebo. All receptors derive from a person aged 18-65 years who received the Ad26.COV2.S COVID-19 vaccine or a placebo. CDR3s include the opening cysteine and the closing phenylalanine or tryptophan. The D gene is left open where the match is weak. Clone size is shown for a subset of rows, as once, few, many or a class of expanded clone.

TRBV24-1	-	-	TRBJ1-1	CATSDSALADTEAFF	TGTGCCACCAGTGATTCCGCCCTAGCCGACACTGAAGCTTTCTTT
TRBV9	-	TRBD1	TRBJ1-6	CASSARGQGWDSPLHF	TGTGCCAGCAGCGCAAGAGGACAGGGTTGGGATTCACCCCTCCACTTT
TRBV9	-	-	TRBJ2-5	CASSVVSPRQGQPETQYF	TGTGCCAGCAGCGTAGTTTCACCACGTCAAGGCCAACCGGAGACCCAGTACTTC
TRBV29-1	-	-	TRBJ2-5	CSARRGRETQYF	TGCAGCGCCCGACGTGGCAGGGAGACCCAGTACTTC
TRBV19	many	TRBD1	TRBJ1-4	CASSIDQDRPSTNEKLFF	TGTGCCAGTAGTATAGACCAGGACAGGCCTTCAACTAATGAAAAACTGTTTTTT
TRBV6-4	few	-	TRBJ2-3	CASSDSNGATDTQYF	TGTGCCAGCAGTGACTCGAATGGGGCCACAGATACGCAGTATTTT
TRBV7-2	once	-	TRBJ1-1	CASSLVTPPMNTEAFF	TGTGCCAGCAGCTTAGTTACACCGCCCATGAACACTGAAGCTTTCTTT
TRBV5-6	-	-	TRBJ2-7	CASSRAPAEQYF	TGTGCCAGCAGCCGGGCACCGGCGGAGCAGTACTTC
TRBV27	-	-	TRBJ1-5	CASSLGENQPQHF	TGTGCCAGCAGTTTAGGAGAGAACCAGCCCCAGCATTTT
TRBV3-1/TRBV3-2	-	-	TRBJ2-2	CASSRSDGPELFF	TGTGCCAGCAGCCGATCCGACGGACCAGAGCTGTTTTTT
TRBV18	-	-	TRBJ1-2	CASSPSRTAAGTF	TGTGCCAGCTCACCGTCTCGGACCGCCGCGGGCACCTTC
TRBV2	once	TRBD1	TRBJ1-1	CAGRQGYTEAFF	TGTGCCGGAAGACAGGGATACACTGAAGCTTTCTTT
TRBV2	once	-	TRBJ2-5	CASSVRGTAQETQYF	TGTGCCAGCAGTGTGCGAGGGACGGCCCAAGAGACCCAGTACTTC